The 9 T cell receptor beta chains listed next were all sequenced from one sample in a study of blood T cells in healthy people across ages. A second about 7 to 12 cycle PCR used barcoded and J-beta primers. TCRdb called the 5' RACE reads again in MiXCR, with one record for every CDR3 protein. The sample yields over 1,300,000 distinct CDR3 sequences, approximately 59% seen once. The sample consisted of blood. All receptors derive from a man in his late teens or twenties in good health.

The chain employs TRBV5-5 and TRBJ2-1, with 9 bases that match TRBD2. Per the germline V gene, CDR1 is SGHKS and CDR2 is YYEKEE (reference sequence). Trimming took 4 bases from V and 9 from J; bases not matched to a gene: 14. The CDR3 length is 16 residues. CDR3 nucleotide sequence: TGTGCCAGCAGCCGAGACGGGACTAGCCGGCCGGTTGAGCAGTTCTTC. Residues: CASSRDGTSRPVEQFF.

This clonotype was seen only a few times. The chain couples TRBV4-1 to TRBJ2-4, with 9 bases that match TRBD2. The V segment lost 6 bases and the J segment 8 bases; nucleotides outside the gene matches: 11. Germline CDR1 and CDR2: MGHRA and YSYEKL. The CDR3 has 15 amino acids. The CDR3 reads CASRLLAGGIDIQYF. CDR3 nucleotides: TGCGCCAGCAGGCTACTTGCGGGAGGGATTGACATTCAGTACTTC.

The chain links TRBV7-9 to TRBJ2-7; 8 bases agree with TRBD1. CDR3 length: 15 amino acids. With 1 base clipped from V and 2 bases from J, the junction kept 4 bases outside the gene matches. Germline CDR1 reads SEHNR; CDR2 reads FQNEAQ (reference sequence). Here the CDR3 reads CASSLGQGKTYEQYF. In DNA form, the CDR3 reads TGTGCCAGCAGCTTAGGACAGGGGAAAACCTACGAGCAGTACTTC.

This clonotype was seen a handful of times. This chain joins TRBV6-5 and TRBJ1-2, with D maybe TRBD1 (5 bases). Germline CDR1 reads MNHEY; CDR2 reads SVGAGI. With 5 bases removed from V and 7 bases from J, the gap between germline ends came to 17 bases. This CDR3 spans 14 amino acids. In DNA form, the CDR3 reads TGTGCCAGCAGTCAACCCCAGGGTAGTGGTGGCTACACCTTC. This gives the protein CASSQPQGSGGYTF.

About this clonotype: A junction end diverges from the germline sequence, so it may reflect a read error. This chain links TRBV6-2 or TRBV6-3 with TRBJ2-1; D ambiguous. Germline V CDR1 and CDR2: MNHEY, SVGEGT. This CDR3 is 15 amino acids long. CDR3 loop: CASTYRRAPYNEQFF. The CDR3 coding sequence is TGTGCCAGCACTTACCGGCGAGCTCCCTACAATGAGCAGTTCTTC.

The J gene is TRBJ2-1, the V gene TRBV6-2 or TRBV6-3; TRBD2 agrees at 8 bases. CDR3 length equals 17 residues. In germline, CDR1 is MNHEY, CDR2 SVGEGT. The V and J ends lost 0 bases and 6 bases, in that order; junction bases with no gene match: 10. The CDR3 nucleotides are TGTGCCAGCAGTTACTCAGCCCTAACGGGGGGGCGCAATGAGCAGTTCTTC. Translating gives CASSYSALTGGRNEQFF.

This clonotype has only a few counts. The CDR3 DNA reads TGTGCCAGCAGCCCGGGACTTCGGGGCTATGGCTACACCTTC. This gives the protein CASSPGLRGYGYTF. This chain uses TRBV14 with TRBJ1-2, with D possibly matching TRBD1 (5 bases). Trimming took off 4 bases at V and 4 bases at J, with 13 bases between the two ends. This CDR3 contains 14 residues. Looked up from germline, CDR1 is SGHDN and CDR2 is FVKESK.

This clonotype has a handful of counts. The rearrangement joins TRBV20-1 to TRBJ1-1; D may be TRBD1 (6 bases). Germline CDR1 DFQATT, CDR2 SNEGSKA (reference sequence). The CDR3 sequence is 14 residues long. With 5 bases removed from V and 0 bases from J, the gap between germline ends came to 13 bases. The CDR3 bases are TGCAGTGCTGATCCGGGACATATGAACACTGAAGCTTTCTTT. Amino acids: CSADPGHMNTEAFF.

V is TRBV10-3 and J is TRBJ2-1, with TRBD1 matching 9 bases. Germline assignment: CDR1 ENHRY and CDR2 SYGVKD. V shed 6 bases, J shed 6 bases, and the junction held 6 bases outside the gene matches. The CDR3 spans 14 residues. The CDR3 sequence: CAIRGQGDGNEQFF. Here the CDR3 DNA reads TGTGCCATCAGGGGACAGGGAGATGGCAATGAGCAGTTCTTC.